These 32 T cell receptor beta chains were all obtained from the same sample, sequenced in a study of blood T cell repertoires in COVID-19. Here immunoSEQ multiplex PCR was the method, and the copy in TCRdb shows in-frame clones only, minus some. The sample shows some 79,000 clones, about 89% of them seen only once. The source material was peripheral blood. The receptors shown here come from a man aged 65 to 85 with active or convalescent COVID-19.

The chain links TRBV11-2 to TRBJ1-4; D not certain. The germline V gene has CDR1 SGHAT and CDR2 FQNNGV. The length of the CDR3 is 17 residues. V was pared by 2 bases and J by 5 bases, with 18 bases between. CDR3 nucleotides: TGTGCCAGCAGCTTATCCCCCAAACGGGTTCTCAATGAAAAACTGTTTTTT. Protein: CASSLSPKRVLNEKLFF.

This clone came up a few times. The V call is TRBV6-5, the J call TRBJ1-1; D remains unclear. CDR1 MNHEY and CDR2 SVGAGI come from the germline V gene. Trimming took 6 bases from V and 3 from J, leaving 5 bases between them. The CDR3 has 11 amino acids. The CDR3: CASRLHTEAFF. The CDR3 bases are TGTGCCAGCAGACTTCACACTGAAGCTTTCTTT.

The chain is built from TRBV7-2 and TRBJ1-3; D unresolved. The V gene's germline CDR1 is SGHTA and CDR2 FQGNSA. V was clipped by 1 base and J by 2 bases, with 12 bases between them. CDR3 length equals 16 residues. The CDR3 nucleotides are TGTGCCAGCAGCTTAGGCAGGAATATTCCTGGAAACACCATATATTTT. As protein: CASSLGRNIPGNTIYF.

This chain links TRBV19 with TRBJ2-7, with 7 bases identical to TRBD2. The germline CDR1 and CDR2 sequences are LNHDA and SQIVND (reference sequence). The length of the CDR3 is 14 residues. V lost 0 bases to trimming and J lost 9 bases; unmatched junction nucleotides: 8. Here the CDR3 DNA reads TGTGCCAGTAGTATAGATCCGAGCGGGACGATGCAGTACTTC. This encodes CASSIDPSGTMQYF.

The gene calls are TRBV6-6 and TRBJ2-1; D might be TRBD1 (5 bases). V lost 8 bases to trimming and J lost 0 bases, with 11 bases between them. The CDR3 sequence is 14 residues long. CDR1 and CDR2 from the germline V gene are MNHNY and SVGAGI (reference sequence). Written as DNA, the CDR3 is TGTGCCAGCTGGTTGCAGGGCTCCTACAATGAGCAGTTCTTC. This codes for CASWLQGSYNEQFF.

The chain employs TRBV28 and TRBJ1-2; tentative D call: TRBD1 (6 bases). The V gene lost 3 bases and the J gene lost 0 bases, with 11 bases spanning the gap. The CDR3 totals 15 residues. Germline lookup yields CDR1 MDHEN and CDR2 SYDVKM. Here the CDR3 reads CASSFLTGANYGYTF. CDR3 coding DNA: TGTGCCAGCAGTTTCCTGACAGGAGCTAACTATGGCTACACCTTC.

The genes are TRBV5-1 and TRBJ2-5; D remains ambiguous. V lost 0 bases to trimming and J lost 5 bases, with 8 bases between them. Germline V gene lookup returns CDR1 SGHRS and CDR2 YFSETQ. The CDR3 loop spans 13 amino acids. CDR3 bases: TGCGCCAGCAGCTTGGCCCAGTGGGAGACCCAGTACTTC. Translation: CASSLAQWETQYF.

The V and J genes are TRBV28 and TRBJ2-7, with TRBD2 matching over 8 bases. The CDR3 loop spans 16 amino acids. Germline V CDR1 and CDR2: MDHEN, SYDVKM. Trimming at V came to 2 bases and at J to 4 bases, leaving 10 bases not matched to a gene. The CDR3 DNA reads as TGTGCCAGCAGTTTAGTTCCGGGAGGGATAGGGTACGAGCAGTACTTC. Its translation: CASSLVPGGIGYEQYF.

CDR3 nucleotides: TGTGCCAGCAGTGAAAGGGGCTCCTACAATGAGCAGTTCTTC. This encodes CASSERGSYNEQFF. The rearrangement joins TRBV2 to TRBJ2-1, with a possible D match to TRBD1 (5 bases). This CDR3 is built from 14 residues. V was trimmed by 2 bases and J by 0 bases, leaving 5 bases between them. Germline CDR1 SNHLY, CDR2 FYNNEI.

The chain employs TRBV11-1 and TRBJ1-1; 8 nucleotides line up with TRBD1. The J segment lost 0 bases and the V segment lost 8 bases, leaving 2 bases of the junction unmatched. Germline CDR1 reads SGHAT; CDR2 reads FQDESV (reference sequence). CDR3 length equals 13 residues. CDR3 loop: CASATGVNTEAFF. The CDR3 region has the DNA TGTGCCAGCGCGACAGGGGTGAACACTGAAGCTTTCTTT.

This chain connects TRBV30 to TRBJ1-6; tentatively, D is TRBD1 (6 bases). CDR1 is GTSNPN and CDR2 is SVGIG in the germline V gene (reference sequence). This CDR3 has 16 amino acids. V was pared by 0 bases and J by 7 bases, with 16 bases between. The CDR3 spells CAWSVIGGRTNSPLHF. The CDR3 DNA reads TGTGCCTGGAGTGTAATAGGGGGACGGACCAATTCACCCCTCCACTTT.

This rearrangement joins TRBV19 to TRBJ2-2; TRBD2 matches at 9 bases. The J segment lost 2 bases and the V segment lost 9 bases, leaving 7 bases of the junction unmatched. The CDR3 is 15 amino acids. Germline CDR1 and CDR2: LNHDA and SQIVND (reference sequence). The CDR3 loop is CASNPGLANTGELFF. Written as DNA, the CDR3 is TGTGCCAGCAACCCGGGACTAGCTAACACCGGGGAGCTGTTTTTT.

V and J are TRBV13 and TRBJ2-1, with a tentative D call TRBD2 (7 bases). CDR3 size: 15 residues. V was cut by 1 base and J by 2 bases, with 9 bases left in between. Germline V gene data show CDR1 as PRHDT and CDR2 as FYEKMQ (reference sequence). The CDR3 DNA follows: TGTGCCAGCAGCTTAGCGCGGGGGCCCTACAATGAGCAGTTCTTC. It is translated as CASSLARGPYNEQFF.

V is TRBV6-6 and J is TRBJ1-6, with 10 bases fitting TRBD1. The CDR3 extends over 15 amino acids. The V gene end was trimmed by 4 bases and the J gene end by 10 bases; junction bases not matched to a gene: 7. The germline V gene encodes CDR1 MNHNY and CDR2 SVGAGI (reference sequence). The CDR3 sequence: CASSSQTGGMSPLHF. The CDR3 DNA reads as TGTGCCAGCAGTTCCCAGACAGGGGGCATGTCACCCCTCCACTTT.

This clone turned up a few times. The V and J genes are TRBV6-1 and TRBJ1-5; 8 bases line up with TRBD1. The CDR3 spans 15 residues. Germline V gives CDR1 MNHNS, CDR2 SASEGT. The junction had 3 bases not matched to a gene; V was cut back by 1 base and J by 4 bases. CDR3 DNA sequence: TGTGCCAGCAGTGAAGGGACAGGGATTAATCAGCCCCAGCATTTT. This translates into CASSEGTGINQPQHF.

The V and J genes are TRBV27 and TRBJ2-2, with 8 bases matching TRBD1. Per the germline V gene, CDR1 is MNHEY and CDR2 is SMNVEV (reference sequence). The CDR3 has 17 amino acids. J was trimmed by 2 bases and V by 7 bases; bases with no gene match: 12. CDR3 coding DNA: TGTGCCAGCACCCCGTTTTTTGGGACAGGAAACACCGGGGAGCTGTTTTTT. Its protein is CASTPFFGTGNTGELFF.

V is TRBV2 and J is TRBJ1-1; D may be TRBD1 (5 bases). V lost 2 bases and J lost 4, with 11 bases in between. CDR1 SNHLY and CDR2 FYNNEI come from the germline V gene. This CDR3 is 14 amino acids long. The CDR3 reads CASSELGQLTEAFF. CDR3 nucleotides: TGTGCCAGCAGTGAATTGGGGCAGCTCACTGAAGCTTTCTTT.

This clone appeared a single time. The chain uses TRBV5-4 and TRBJ2-7, with 9 positions matching TRBD1. The CDR3 length is 14 residues. V shed 0 bases and J 2 bases; nucleotides not matched to a gene: 0. Germline-derived CDR1 and CDR2 are SGHNT and YYREEE (reference sequence). The CDR3 region is CASSLDRGPYEQYF. DNA for the CDR3: TGTGCCAGCAGCTTGGACAGGGGGCCCTACGAGCAGTACTTC. The variable domain in full, completed from reference TRBV5-4 and TRBJ2-7, reads ETGVTQSPTHLIKTRGQQVTLRCSSQSGHNTVSWYQQALGQGPQFIFQYYREEENGRGNFPPRFSGLQFPNYSSELNVNALELDDSALYLCASSLDRGPYEQYFGPGTRLTVT.

The rearrangement joins TRBV7-3 to TRBJ2-3; D is perhaps TRBD2 (5 bases). The germline CDR1 and CDR2 sequences are SGHTA and FQGTGA. V was clipped by 2 bases and J by 5 bases, with 14 bases between them. This CDR3 region has 15 residues. In DNA form, the CDR3 reads TGTGCCAGCAGCTTAGGACTTCCGGGCGTAGATACGCAGTATTTT. It encodes CASSLGLPGVDTQYF.

The chain has TRBV11-2 and TRBJ2-7; D perhaps matches TRBD1 (6 bases). CDR3 length equals 15 residues. Trimming shortened V by 1 base and J by 5 bases, and 15 bases separated the two germline ends. Germline CDR1 reads SGHAT; CDR2 reads FQNNGV. The CDR3 region is CASSLAQGGLDEQYF. The CDR3 DNA follows: TGTGCCAGCAGCTTAGCACAGGGCGGGCTCGACGAGCAGTACTTC.

The chain is built from TRBV21-1 and TRBJ1-6. TRBV21-1 is tagged as a pseudogene. The CDR3 is made up of 18 amino acids. CDR3 amino acids: CASSTCGGESSYNSPLHF. DNA for the CDR3: TGTGCCAGCAGTACCTGCGGAGGGGAGAGCTCCTATAATTCACCCCTCCACTTT.

This clone was seen a single time. The chain has TRBV5-6 and TRBJ1-1; the match to TRBD1 covers 8 bases. With 0 bases clipped from V and 5 bases from J, the junction kept 6 bases outside the gene matches. Germline V gives CDR1 SGHDT, CDR2 YYEEEE. The CDR3 totals 15 residues. CDR3 protein: CASSLGQGMLTEAFF. DNA of the CDR3: TGTGCCAGCAGCTTGGGACAGGGGATGCTGACTGAAGCTTTCTTT.

The chain carries TRBV6-1 and TRBJ1-4; tentative D call: TRBD1 (6 bases). V lost 3 bases to trimming and J lost 7 bases, with 12 bases between them. CDR3 size: 14 residues. Germline lookup yields CDR1 MNHNS and CDR2 SASEGT. CDR3 nucleotide sequence: TGTGCCAGCAGTGAGGGGGGGCCGAGTGAAAAACTGTTTTTT. Its protein is CASSEGGPSEKLFF.

The genes are TRBV28 and TRBJ2-7; 11 bases align to TRBD1. CDR1 and CDR2 (germline): MDHEN, SYDVKM. CDR3 length: 15 residues. V was pared by 7 bases and J by 4 bases, with 9 bases of the junction left unmatched. This CDR3 is CASILRTGGLYEQYF. The CDR3, as DNA: TGTGCCAGCATCCTGCGGACAGGGGGCCTGTACGAGCAGTACTTC. Combining the CDR3 with reference TRBV28 and TRBJ2-7 gives the whole variable domain DVKVTQSSRYLVKRTGEKVFLECVQDMDHENMFWYRQDPGLGLRLIYFSYDVKMKEKGDIPEGYSVSREKKERFSLILESASTNQTSMYLCASILRTGGLYEQYFGPGTRLTVT.

The chain combines TRBV7-2 with TRBJ1-5, with D unclear. The germline V gene encodes CDR1 SGHTA and CDR2 FQGNSA. This CDR3 region has 14 residues. The V end was cut by 2 bases, the J end by 3 bases, with 8 bases between. As DNA, the CDR3 is TGTGCCAGCAGCTTAACGGGATTCAATCAGCCCCAGCATTTT. This translates into CASSLTGFNQPQHF. The whole variable domain, filled in from reference TRBV7-2 and TRBJ1-5, reads GAGVSQSPSNKVTEKGKDVELRCDPISGHTALYWYRQSLGQGLEFLIYFQGNSAPDKSGLPSDRFSAERTGGSVSTLTIQRTQQEDSAVYLCASSLTGFNQPQHFGDGTRLSIL.

The CDR3 DNA reads TGCGCCAGCAGCGACGCACAGGGCATAGAGACCCAGTACTTC. Amino acids: CASSDAQGIETQYF. The genes are TRBV5-1 and TRBJ2-5; weak D call: TRBD1 (6 bases). There are 14 residues in the CDR3. The germline V gene has CDR1 SGHRS and CDR2 YFSETQ. V dropped 4 bases and J dropped 4 bases, with 14 bases sitting between them.

The chain links TRBV10-3 to TRBJ1-1, with TRBD1 identical over 10 bases. Trimming cost V 5 bases and J 11 bases; bases outside gene matches: 11. The CDR3 covers 14 residues. Germline V lookup: CDR1 ENHRY, CDR2 SYGVKD. The DNA for the CDR3 is TGTGCCATCAGTAGACAGGGGGCCGAAAGAGGGGCTTTCTTT. As protein: CAISRQGAERGAFF.

The gene calls are TRBV5-1 and TRBJ2-1, with D perhaps matching TRBD1 (5 bases). Germline loops: CDR1 SGHRS, CDR2 YFSETQ. V lost 4 bases and J 0 bases, leaving 11 bases between the germline ends. This CDR3 has 15 residues. The CDR3 DNA reads as TGCGCCAGCAGCATTGCAGGGTTCTCCTACAATGAGCAGTTCTTC. It translates to CASSIAGFSYNEQFF. The full variable domain, completed using reference TRBV5-1 and TRBJ2-1, is KAGVTQTPRYLIKTRGQQVTLSCSPISGHRSVSWYQQTPGQGLQFLFEYFSETQRNKGNFPGRFSGRQFSNSRSEMNVSTLELGDSALYLCASSIAGFSYNEQFFGPGTRLTVL.

The count of this clone is one. The genes are TRBV11-2 and TRBJ1-3; D is perhaps TRBD1 (5 bases). Germline V gene sequence: CDR1 SGHAT, CDR2 FQNNGV. V was cut by 3 bases and J by 8 bases, with 14 bases left in between. The CDR3 runs 14 residues. The CDR3 here is CASSLRGRADTIYF. As DNA, the CDR3 is TGTGCCAGCAGCTTGCGGGGACGGGCAGACACCATATATTTT.

The chain links TRBV5-1 to TRBJ1-1; D uncertain. The germline V and J ends were trimmed by 3 bases and 1 base, with 13 bases remaining between them. The CDR3 contains 15 residues. Per the germline V gene, CDR1 is SGHRS and CDR2 is YFSETQ. The CDR3 nucleotides read TGCGCCAGCAGCTCCTTGACACTTGGGAACACTGAAGCTTTCTTT. Translating gives CASSSLTLGNTEAFF. The whole variable domain, filled in from reference TRBV5-1 and TRBJ1-1, reads KAGVTQTPRYLIKTRGQQVTLSCSPISGHRSVSWYQQTPGQGLQFLFEYFSETQRNKGNFPGRFSGRQFSNSRSEMNVSTLELGDSALYLCASSSLTLGNTEAFFGQGTRLTVV.

The CDR3 bases are TGTGCCATCAGTGAAGTAGCGGGTAGAACGGTCTACGAGCAGTACTTC. Protein sequence: CAISEVAGRTVYEQYF. The chain carries TRBV10-3 and TRBJ2-7, with 7 bases matching TRBD2. Germline V gene lookup returns CDR1 ENHRY and CDR2 SYGVKD. V dropped 3 bases and J dropped 3; count of bases not matched to a gene: 11. There are 16 residues in the CDR3.

This chain joins TRBV24-1 and TRBJ1-3; no firm D call. V lost 5 bases, J lost 2 bases, and 12 bases lay in between. The CDR3 totals 15 residues. Looked up from germline, CDR1 is KGHDR and CDR2 is SFDVKD. CDR3 nucleotides: TGTGCCACCAGTGGTGGGCAGGCCCCTGGAAACACCATATATTTT. Translating it yields CATSGGQAPGNTIYF.